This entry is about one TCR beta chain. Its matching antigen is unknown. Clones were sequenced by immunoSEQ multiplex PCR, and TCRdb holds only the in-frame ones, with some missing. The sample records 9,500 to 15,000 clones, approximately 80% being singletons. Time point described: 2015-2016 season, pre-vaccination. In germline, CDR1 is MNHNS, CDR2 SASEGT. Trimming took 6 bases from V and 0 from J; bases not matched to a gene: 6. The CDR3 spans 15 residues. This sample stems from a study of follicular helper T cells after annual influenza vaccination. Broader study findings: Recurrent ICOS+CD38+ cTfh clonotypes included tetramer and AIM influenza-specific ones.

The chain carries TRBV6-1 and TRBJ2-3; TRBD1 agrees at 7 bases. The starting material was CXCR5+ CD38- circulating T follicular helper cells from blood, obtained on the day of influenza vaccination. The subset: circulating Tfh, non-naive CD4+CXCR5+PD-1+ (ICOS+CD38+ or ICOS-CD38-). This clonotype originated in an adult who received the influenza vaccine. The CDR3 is CASSPRDSSTDTQYF. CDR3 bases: TGTGCCAGCAGCCCCCGGGACAGTAGCACAGATACGCAGTATTTT.